The clone carrying this T cell receptor (beta chain) was seen just once. The antigen is undetermined. This sample is drawn from a study of T-cell reconstitution after alpha-beta-depleted transplantation in children. Notes on the study in general: T-cell counts and diversity at one year following transplant were attributed mainly to newly produced T cells. Diversity of TCRbeta at day 60 was high in some patients, arising from surviving recipient T cells and thymic progenitors.

Molecular barcoding with unique molecular identifiers was used for the TCRbeta library. TCRdb redid the calling of the PCR reads with MiXCR, one entry per CDR3 protein. The sample includes more than 200,000 distinct CDR3 sequences, roughly 25% of them seen just once. Trimming took off 5 bases at V and 0 bases at J, with 17 bases between the two ends. This CDR3 has 17 residues. In germline, CDR1 is MNHNS, CDR2 SASEGT. This sample comprised PBMCs, mostly from graft donor cells, obtained 360 days after TCRalphabeta/CD19-depleted stem cell transplant. This sequence was found in a female patient under 10 years old who had a stem cell transplant for congenital amegakaryocytic thrombocytopenia, so the T cells may come from the graft donor. J is TRBJ1-3 and V is TRBV6-1; perhaps TRBD1 as D (5 bases). The CDR3 is CASSRASWGLSGNTIYF. DNA for the CDR3: TGTGCCAGCAGTCGAGCGAGTTGGGGCCTCTCTGGAAACACCATATATTTT.